The entry below describes one T cell receptor (beta chain). The data originate from a study of response to subunit inactivated influenza vaccine. The V and J ends lost 2 bases and 4 bases respectively, with 8 bases between them. This CDR3 has 14 residues. Each CDR3 protein is one row after TCRdb ran MiXCR on the RT-PCR reads. The table has about 540,000 distinct CDR3 sequences, roughly 25% seen once. These same data were also listed under a study on T cells expressing NK-cell markers. In that study: The TCR beta cDNA came from 5'RACE template switching with UMIs. Investigators obtained TCR beta repertoires from sorted CD3+CD56+NKG2C+, CD3+CD56+NKG2C- and CD3+CD56-NKG2C+ T cells. Among the eight sequenced donors, seven tested HCMV-seropositive and one tested seronegative. The contribution of dominant NKG2C+ clonotypes to CD8+ T cells in more than five donors was 1.0-7.0%.

Material: CD4+ T cells sorted from PBMCs, obtained roughly 13 days after vaccination. The rearrangement links TRBV12-3 or TRBV12-4 to TRBJ2-2; the D call may be TRBD1 or TRBD2 (5 bases each). The TCR sequence derives from a man in his fifties or sixties who received an inactivated influenza vaccine. The CDR3 DNA is TGTGCCAGCAGTTTAATGGGACGCACCGGGGAGCTGTTTTTT. Its translation: CASSLMGRTGELFF.